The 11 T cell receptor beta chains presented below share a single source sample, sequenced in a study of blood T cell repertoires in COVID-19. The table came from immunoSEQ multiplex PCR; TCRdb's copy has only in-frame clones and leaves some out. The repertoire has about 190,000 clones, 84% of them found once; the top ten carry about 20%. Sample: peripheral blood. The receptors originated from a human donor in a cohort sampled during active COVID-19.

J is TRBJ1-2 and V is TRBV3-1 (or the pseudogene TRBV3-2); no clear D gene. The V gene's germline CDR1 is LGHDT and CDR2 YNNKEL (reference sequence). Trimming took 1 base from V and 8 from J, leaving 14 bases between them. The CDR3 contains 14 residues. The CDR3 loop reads CASSQAAGDEGYTF. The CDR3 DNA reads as TGTGCCAGCAGCCAAGCCGCCGGAGATGAGGGCTACACCTTC.

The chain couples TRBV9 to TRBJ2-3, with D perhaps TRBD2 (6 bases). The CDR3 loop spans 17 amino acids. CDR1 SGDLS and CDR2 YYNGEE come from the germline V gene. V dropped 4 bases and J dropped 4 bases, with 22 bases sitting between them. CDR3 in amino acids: CASSPELGGAVADTQYF. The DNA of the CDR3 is TGTGCCAGCAGCCCGGAGCTTGGCGGGGCTGTAGCAGATACGCAGTATTTT.

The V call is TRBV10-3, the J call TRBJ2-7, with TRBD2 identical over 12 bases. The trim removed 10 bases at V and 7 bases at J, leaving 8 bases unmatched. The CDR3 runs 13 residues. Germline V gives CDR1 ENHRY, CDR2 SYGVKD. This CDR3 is CATALAGGIEQYV. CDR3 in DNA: TGTGCCACTGCGCTAGCGGGGGGGATAGAGCAGTACGTC.

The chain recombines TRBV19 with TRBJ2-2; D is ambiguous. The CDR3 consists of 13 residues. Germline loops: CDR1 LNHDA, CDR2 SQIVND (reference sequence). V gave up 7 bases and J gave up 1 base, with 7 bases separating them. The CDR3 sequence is CASTTGNTGELFF. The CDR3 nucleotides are TGTGCCAGTACGACTGGGAACACCGGGGAGCTGTTTTTT.

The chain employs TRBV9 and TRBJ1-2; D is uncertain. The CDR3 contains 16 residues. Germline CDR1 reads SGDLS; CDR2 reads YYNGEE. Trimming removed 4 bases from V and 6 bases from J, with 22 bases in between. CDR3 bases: TGTGCCAGCAGCCTTTTGGCGGGTACACGCTTGGATGGCTACACCTTC. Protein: CASSLLAGTRLDGYTF.

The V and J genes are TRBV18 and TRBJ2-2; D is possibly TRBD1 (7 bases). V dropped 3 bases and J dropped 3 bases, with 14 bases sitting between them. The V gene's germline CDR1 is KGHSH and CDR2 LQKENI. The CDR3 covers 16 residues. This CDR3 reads CASSPRGGGDTGELFF. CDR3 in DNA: TGTGCCAGCTCACCCCGCGGAGGGGGCGACACCGGGGAGCTGTTTTTT.

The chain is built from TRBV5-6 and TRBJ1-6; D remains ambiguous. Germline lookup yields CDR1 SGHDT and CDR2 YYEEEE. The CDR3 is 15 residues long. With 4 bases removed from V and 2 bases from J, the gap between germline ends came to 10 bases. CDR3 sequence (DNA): TGTGCCAGCAGCATGGGGAGCCCCTATAATTCACCCCTCCACTTT. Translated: CASSMGSPYNSPLHF.

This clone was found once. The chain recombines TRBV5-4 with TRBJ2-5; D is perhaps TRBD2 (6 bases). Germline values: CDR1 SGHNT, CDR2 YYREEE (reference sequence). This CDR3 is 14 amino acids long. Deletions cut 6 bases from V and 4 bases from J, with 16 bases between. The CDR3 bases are TGTGCCAGCAACCGCGTCGGGGGAGGAGAGACCCAGTACTTC. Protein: CASNRVGGGETQYF.

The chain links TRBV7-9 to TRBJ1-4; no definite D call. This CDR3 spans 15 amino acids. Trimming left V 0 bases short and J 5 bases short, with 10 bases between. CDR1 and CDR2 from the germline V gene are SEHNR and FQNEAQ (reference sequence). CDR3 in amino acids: CASSLAAARNEKLFF. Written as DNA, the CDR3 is TGTGCCAGCAGCTTAGCTGCCGCTCGGAATGAAAAACTGTTTTTT.

CDR3 sequence reads: CASRLAGVRNEQFF. DNA of the CDR3: TGTGCCAGCAGGCTAGCGGGAGTCAGGAATGAGCAGTTCTTC. The V and J genes are TRBV28 and TRBJ2-1; 10 bases are a match to TRBD2. There are 14 residues in the CDR3. Germline assignment: CDR1 MDHEN and CDR2 SYDVKM. V was pared by 6 bases and J by 7 bases, with 6 bases of the junction left unmatched.

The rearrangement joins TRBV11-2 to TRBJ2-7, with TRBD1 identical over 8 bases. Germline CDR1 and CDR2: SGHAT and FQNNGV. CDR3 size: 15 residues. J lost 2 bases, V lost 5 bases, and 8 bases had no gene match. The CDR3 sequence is CASSGIGQGPYEQYF. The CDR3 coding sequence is TGTGCCAGCAGCGGGATCGGACAGGGTCCCTACGAGCAGTACTTC.